Below are 28 T cell receptor beta chains sequenced from a single sample in a study of shared clonotypes between healthy human individuals. Generated by immunoSEQ multiplex PCR, the TCRdb table keeps only in-frame clones and is missing some. The profile shows some 2,500,000 clones, 85% to 95% of them singletons. Sequences were obtained from naive CD4+ T cells from PBMCs. The subset here: CD45RA+ positively selected. The receptors here all came from a man between 18 and 35 years old in good health. Some clones in this sample may be carry-over from other donors' samples.

The V and J genes are TRBV28 and TRBJ1-2, with D maybe TRBD1 (5 bases). Germline CDR1 MDHEN, CDR2 SYDVKM. The V end lost 5 bases, the J end lost 8 bases, and 12 bases lay between the germline ends. The CDR3 spans 12 residues. The CDR3 loop reads CASSPLGHGYTF. CDR3 DNA sequence: TGTGCCAGCAGTCCCTTGGGGCACGGCTACACCTTC.

V gene TRBV29-1 combines with J gene TRBJ2-3, with TRBD1 matching 10 bases. The V and J ends lost 2 bases and 2 bases, in that order; junction bases with no gene match: 4. The CDR3 has 15 residues. Germline CDR1 is SQVTM and CDR2 is ANQGSEA. The CDR3, as DNA: TGCAGCGTTGAACCGGGACAGGGGAACACAGATACGCAGTATTTT. Translated, it gives CSVEPGQGNTDTQYF.

The chain joins TRBV7-3 to TRBJ2-7, with 8 bases that match TRBD2. V was pared by 4 bases and J by 6 bases, with 5 bases of the junction left unmatched. Germline V gene lookup returns CDR1 SGHTA and CDR2 FQGTGA. The CDR3 totals 13 residues. CDR3 in DNA: TGTGCCAGCAGCTCGGGACTAGGCGGCGAGCAGTACTTC. It specifies CASSSGLGGEQYF. Variable domain in full (rest from reference TRBV7-3 and TRBJ2-7): GAGVSQTPSNKVTEKGKYVELRCDPISGHTALYWYRQSLGQGPEFLIYFQGTGAADDSGLPNDRFFAVRPEGSVSTLKIQRTERGDSAVYLCASSSGLGGEQYFGPGTRLTVT.

The J gene is TRBJ2-1, the V gene TRBV15; TRBD1 aligns across 10 bases. Germline CDR1 is LNHNV and CDR2 is YYDKDF (reference sequence). Trimming at V came to 3 bases and at J to 3 bases, leaving 8 bases not matched to a gene. The CDR3 runs 17 residues. CDR3 bases: TGTGCCACCAGCAGGTTAAGGACAGGGGGTATCTACAATGAGCAGTTCTTC. It codes for CATSRLRTGGIYNEQFF.

The V and J genes are TRBV28 and TRBJ2-3; 7 nucleotides match TRBD2. The trim removed 8 bases at V and 2 bases at J, leaving 1 base unmatched. The CDR3 has 12 residues. The germline V gene has CDR1 MDHEN and CDR2 SYDVKM. DNA of the CDR3: TGTGCCAGCGGGACTAACACAGATACGCAGTATTTT. Its protein product is CASGTNTDTQYF.

With respect to this clone: This CDR3 is also generated by other DNA sequences in the sample. The CDR3: CASSQGGTDTQYF. The CDR3 DNA sequence: TGTGCCAGCTCACAGGGCGGCACAGATACGCAGTATTTT. The chain links TRBV18 to TRBJ2-3; D call uncertain. This CDR3 region has 13 residues. Trimming removed 4 bases from V and 1 base from J, with 6 bases in between. The V gene's germline CDR1 is KGHSH and CDR2 LQKENI.

This clone was seen a single time. The DNA of the CDR3 is TGTGCCAGCAGTCGGCCGGGCACCGGGGGCGGGGAGCTGTTTTTT. Protein product: CASSRPGTGGGELFF. The chain has TRBV5-5 and TRBJ2-2, with D possibly being TRBD2 (6 bases). The V end was cut by 5 bases, the J end by 7 bases, with 18 bases between. This CDR3 spans 15 amino acids. Per the germline V gene, CDR1 is SGHKS and CDR2 is YYEKEE (reference sequence).

The chain recombines TRBV5-1 with TRBJ1-2, with 8 bases aligning to TRBD1. The germline V gene has CDR1 SGHRS and CDR2 YFSETQ. The CDR3 covers 16 residues. J was trimmed by 0 bases and V by 5 bases; bases with no gene match: 9. CDR3 residues: CASRPGTGQANYGYTF. CDR3 coding DNA: TGCGCCAGCAGACCCGGGACAGGCCAAGCTAACTATGGCTACACCTTC.

This clone was seen a single time. The same CDR3 is also encoded by other DNA sequences in this sample. This chain uses TRBV5-1 with TRBJ2-2; 7 bases line up with TRBD2. The V gene's germline CDR1 is SGHRS and CDR2 YFSETQ. The CDR3 is 15 residues long. Trimming removed 3 bases from V and 0 bases from J; junction bases left unmatched: 2. This CDR3 reads CASSSGLANTGELFF. DNA for the CDR3: TGCGCCAGCAGCTCTGGACTAGCGAACACCGGGGAGCTGTTTTTT.

The chain couples TRBV15 to TRBJ1-1; D ambiguous. V was cut by 0 bases and J by 3 bases, with 8 bases left in between. The CDR3 consists of 14 residues. Germline CDR1 reads LNHNV; CDR2 reads YYDKDF (reference sequence). The CDR3 is CATSRDRTYTEAFF. The CDR3 DNA follows: TGTGCCACCAGCAGAGATCGCACCTACACTGAAGCTTTCTTT.

The CDR3 DNA reads TGTGCCAGCAGTTTACTGCGCGGGACCTACGAGCAGTACTTC. Protein product: CASSLLRGTYEQYF. The chain uses TRBV28 and TRBJ2-7, with a tentative D call TRBD2 (6 bases). From germline, CDR1 is MDHEN and CDR2 SYDVKM. The CDR3 consists of 14 residues. V was pared by 2 bases and J by 2 bases, with 10 bases between.

Only one count was recorded for this clone. The rearrangement joins TRBV9 to TRBJ2-3; the match to TRBD2 covers 9 bases. The CDR3 is 16 residues long. CDR1 and CDR2 from the germline V gene are SGDLS and YYNGEE. V lost 3 bases, J lost 5 bases, and 10 bases stayed unmatched. CDR3 residues: CASSALGGRAGDTQYF. The CDR3 nucleotides are TGTGCCAGCAGCGCTCTGGGCGGGAGGGCTGGAGATACGCAGTATTTT.

The chain couples TRBV19 to TRBJ2-6; D gene unclear. Trimming took 2 bases from V and 4 from J, leaving 9 bases between them. The CDR3 length is 15 residues. Germline CDR1 and CDR2: LNHDA and SQIVND (reference sequence). The DNA for the CDR3 is TGTGCCAGTAGTATAATCTGGGCCGGGGCCAACGTCCTGACTTTC. Residues: CASSIIWAGANVLTF.

The rearrangement joins TRBV19 to TRBJ2-7, with 8 bases identical to TRBD2. Losses at the gene ends were 6 bases for V and 2 bases for J; bases not matched to a gene: 3. In germline, CDR1 is LNHDA, CDR2 SQIVND (reference sequence). This CDR3 comprises 13 residues. The CDR3 sequence: CASRREATYEQYF. In DNA form, the CDR3 reads TGTGCCAGTAGGCGGGAGGCCACCTACGAGCAGTACTTC. Full variable domain (rest looked up from reference TRBV19 and TRBJ2-7): DGGITQSPKYLFRKEGQNVTLSCEQNLNHDAMYWYRQDPGQGLRLIYYSQIVNDFQKGDIAEGYSVSREKKESFPLTVTSAQKNPTAFYLCASRREATYEQYFGPGTRLTVT.

This chain connects TRBV6-5 to TRBJ2-1; possibly TRBD2 for D (6 bases). V lost 10 bases, J lost 1 base, and 11 bases lay in between. Germline V CDR1 and CDR2: MNHEY, SVGAGI. The CDR3 is 13 residues long. For the CDR3, the DNA is TGTGCCACCACTGGGGGGTCCTACAATGAGCAGTTCTTC. Encoded protein: CATTGGSYNEQFF.

This chain connects TRBV5-4 to TRBJ2-1, with a possible D match to TRBD1 (6 bases). The CDR3 has 15 amino acids. V shed 2 bases and J shed 10 bases, with 19 bases lying between them. From germline, CDR1 is SGHNT and CDR2 YYREEE (reference sequence). Here the CDR3 reads CASSFAGQSLREQFF. The CDR3 nucleotides read TGTGCCAGCAGCTTTGCTGGACAGTCCCTCAGAGAGCAGTTCTTC.

The gene calls are TRBV6-1 and TRBJ2-7, with TRBD1 matching over 8 bases. CDR3 length: 14 amino acids. Germline assignment: CDR1 MNHNS and CDR2 SASEGT. V lost 7 bases and J lost 1; bases outside the gene matches: 6. The CDR3 loop reads CASKGDRLSYEQYF. CDR3 bases: TGTGCCAGCAAGGGGGACAGGCTATCCTACGAGCAGTACTTC.

With respect to this clone: Other nucleotide sequences from this sample produce the same CDR3. CDR3 protein: CASSLGGRTDTQYF. Here the CDR3 DNA reads TGTGCCAGCAGTTTAGGGGGGCGTACAGATACGCAGTATTTT. The chain is built from TRBV27 and TRBJ2-3; the D gene could be TRBD1 or TRBD2 (6 bases each). In germline, CDR1 is MNHEY, CDR2 SMNVEV (reference sequence). The V end was cut by 2 bases, the J end by 3 bases, with 9 bases between. The length of the CDR3 is 14 residues.

The rearrangement joins TRBV15 to TRBJ1-4; D is unclear. V was pared by 2 bases and J by 8 bases, with 15 bases between. The CDR3 sequence is 15 residues long. Germline V lookup: CDR1 LNHNV, CDR2 YYDKDF (reference sequence). CDR3 amino acids: CATSRTFQALEKLFF. DNA of the CDR3: TGTGCCACCAGCAGAACTTTCCAGGCCCTCGAAAAACTGTTTTTT.

This chain joins TRBV5-4 and TRBJ1-2; D gene ambiguous. Trimming took off 4 bases at V and 6 bases at J, with 19 bases between the two ends. CDR1 and CDR2 from the germline V gene are SGHNT and YYREEE (reference sequence). This CDR3 region has 15 residues. CDR3 DNA sequence: TGTGCCAGCAGCCAAGAAACTGGGAGGACCAATGGCTACACCTTC. It specifies CASSQETGRTNGYTF.

This rearrangement joins TRBV7-2 to TRBJ1-3; D gene uncertain. The CDR3 consists of 16 residues. V dropped 1 base and J dropped 0 bases, with 10 bases sitting between them. Germline CDR1 reads SGHTA; CDR2 reads FQGNSA. CDR3 bases: TGTGCCAGCAGCTTAGGACCAGCGAGCTCTGGAAACACCATATATTTT. This sequence encodes CASSLGPASSGNTIYF.

The chain has TRBV11-2 and TRBJ2-7; 8 nucleotides agree with TRBD2. V gave up 5 bases and J gave up 2 bases; unmatched junction bases: 11. CDR3 length: 16 residues. The V gene's germline CDR1 is SGHAT and CDR2 FQNNGV. This chain's CDR3 is CASSPSFTAGAYEQYF. For the CDR3, the DNA is TGTGCCAGCAGCCCTTCCTTTACAGCGGGGGCCTACGAGCAGTACTTC.

The rearrangement uses TRBV6-5 and TRBJ2-7; 9 bases align to TRBD1. Germline assignment: CDR1 MNHEY and CDR2 SVGAGI. This CDR3 spans 15 amino acids. With 4 bases clipped from V and 2 bases from J, the junction kept 6 bases outside the gene matches. CDR3 DNA: TGTGCCAGCAGTTTAAACAGGGGGCGCACCTACGAGCAGTACTTC. This gives the protein CASSLNRGRTYEQYF.

The chain uses TRBV19 and TRBJ2-7; D not resolved. Germline V CDR1 and CDR2: LNHDA, SQIVND (reference sequence). The CDR3 is 16 residues long. V lost 6 bases and J 0 bases, leaving 18 bases between the germline ends. CDR3 amino acids: CASSSHGHTNSYEQYF. The DNA of the CDR3 is TGTGCCAGTAGCAGTCATGGGCACACAAACTCCTACGAGCAGTACTTC.

The J gene is TRBJ1-5, the V gene TRBV19; D is possibly TRBD1 (5 bases). Trimming cost V 7 bases and J 2 bases, with 18 bases left between them. CDR3 length: 16 amino acids. The V gene's germline CDR1 is LNHDA and CDR2 SQIVND (reference sequence). The CDR3 sequence: CASNGGVDGGNQPQHF. The CDR3 DNA reads TGTGCCAGTAATGGAGGGGTCGATGGTGGCAATCAGCCCCAGCATTTT.

This chain connects TRBV2 to TRBJ1-4, with D unresolved. Germline CDR1 is SNHLY and CDR2 is FYNNEI. V was cut by 6 bases and J by 4 bases, with 6 bases left in between. CDR3 size: 12 residues. The CDR3 loop is CASRGINEKLFF. The DNA of the CDR3 is TGTGCCAGCAGGGGGATTAATGAAAAACTGTTTTTT.

The V gene is TRBV7-9, the J gene TRBJ1-3; D may be TRBD1 (5 bases). Germline V gene lookup returns CDR1 SEHNR and CDR2 FQNEAQ (reference sequence). There are 18 residues in the CDR3. The germline V and J ends were trimmed by 1 base and 0 bases, with 16 bases remaining between them. This chain's CDR3 is CASSLVAWGDNSGNTIYF. CDR3 DNA: TGTGCCAGCAGCTTAGTTGCGTGGGGGGATAACTCTGGAAACACCATATATTTT.

This clone was seen a single time. This chain connects TRBV28 to TRBJ1-5, with D perhaps TRBD1 (6 bases). CDR1 and CDR2 from the germline V gene are MDHEN and SYDVKM. The V gene lost 6 bases and the J gene lost 0 bases, with 12 bases spanning the gap. There are 15 residues in the CDR3. This CDR3 is CASSQGQYSNQPQHF. Written as DNA, the CDR3 is TGTGCCAGCAGCCAAGGACAGTATAGCAATCAGCCCCAGCATTTT.